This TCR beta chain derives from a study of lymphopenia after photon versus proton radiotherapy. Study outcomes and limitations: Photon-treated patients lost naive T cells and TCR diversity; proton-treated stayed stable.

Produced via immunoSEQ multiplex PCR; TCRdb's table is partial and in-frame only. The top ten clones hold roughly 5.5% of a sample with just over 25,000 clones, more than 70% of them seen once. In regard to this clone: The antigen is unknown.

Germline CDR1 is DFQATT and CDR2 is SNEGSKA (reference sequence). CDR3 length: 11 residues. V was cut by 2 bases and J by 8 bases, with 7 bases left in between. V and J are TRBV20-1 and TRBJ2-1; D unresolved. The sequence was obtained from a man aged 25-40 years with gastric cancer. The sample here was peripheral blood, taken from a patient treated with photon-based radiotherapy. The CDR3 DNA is TGCAGTGCTAGATCGCACTATGAGCAGTTCTTC. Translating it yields CSARSHYEQFF.